This entry lists 24 T cell receptor beta chains sequenced from one sample in a study of T cell repertoires in cytomegalovirus infection. TCRdb processed the reads anew with MiXCR; each CDR3 protein has one entry. The sample holds about 770,000 distinct CDR3 sequences; approximately 32% are singletons and the top ten take around 12%. These receptors' targets are unknown. Source: cultured CD8+ T cells from PBMCs, taken from culture after CMV antigen stimulation. These receptors all stem from a human donor in good health (CMV status not recorded). Some clones in this sample may be carry-over from other donors' samples.

CDR3 in amino acids: CASSLAPGIGELFF. The CDR3 region has the DNA TGTGCCAGCAGCTTAGCCCCAGGGATCGGGGAGCTGTTTTTT. The V and J genes are TRBV7-9 and TRBJ2-2, with D tentatively TRBD1 (5 bases). The ends were cut back, 0 bases at V and 7 bases at J, with 9 bases in the middle. Germline CDR1 reads SEHNR; CDR2 reads FQNEAQ (reference sequence). The CDR3 spans 14 residues.

The table lists this clonotype with a few counts. The chain combines TRBV7-2 with TRBJ1-1; D remains ambiguous. Looked up from germline, CDR1 is SGHTA and CDR2 is FQGNSA. This CDR3 has 12 amino acids. The ends were cut back, 5 bases at V and 6 bases at J, with 10 bases in the middle. CDR3 nucleotides: TGTGCCAGCAGCAGACCTATTTCTGAAGCTTTCTTT. Its protein product is CASSRPISEAFF.

V gene TRBV19 combines with J gene TRBJ2-7; 8 positions agree with TRBD1. In germline, CDR1 is LNHDA, CDR2 SQIVND (reference sequence). The CDR3 sequence is 14 residues long. V was pared by 3 bases and J by 7 bases, with 8 bases of the junction left unmatched. The CDR3 reads CASSIDRGPLEQYF. The DNA for the CDR3 is TGTGCCAGTAGTATCGACAGGGGTCCCTTGGAGCAGTACTTC. Full variable domain (outside the CDR3, taken from reference TRBV19 and TRBJ2-7): DGGITQSPKYLFRKEGQNVTLSCEQNLNHDAMYWYRQDPGQGLRLIYYSQIVNDFQKGDIAEGYSVSREKKESFPLTVTSAQKNPTAFYLCASSIDRGPLEQYFGPGTRLTVT.

This clonotype came up a few times. J is TRBJ1-2 and V is TRBV20-1; 8 bases align to TRBD1. J gave up 4 bases and V 3 bases, and 7 bases lay outside the gene matches. CDR1 and CDR2 (germline): DFQATT, SNEGSKA (reference sequence). This CDR3 spans 14 amino acids. The CDR3, as DNA: TGCAGTGCTAGGTTGGGACAGGCGCTCTATGGCTACACCTTC. It encodes CSARLGQALYGYTF.

The chain joins TRBV20-1 to TRBJ1-1; a possible D gene is TRBD1 (5 bases). The CDR3 has 13 amino acids. V shed 3 bases and J shed 2 bases, with 10 bases lying between them. Germline V gene lookup returns CDR1 DFQATT and CDR2 SNEGSKA (reference sequence). The CDR3 DNA reads TGCAGTGCTAGGGACATTCTAAACACTGAAGCTTTCTTT. Protein product: CSARDILNTEAFF.

The gene calls are TRBV27 and TRBJ2-1, with 9 bases lining up with TRBD2. This CDR3 has 16 residues. Looked up from germline, CDR1 is MNHEY and CDR2 is SMNVEV (reference sequence). Losses at the gene ends were 8 bases for V and 1 base for J; bases not matched to a gene: 9. As DNA, the CDR3 is TGTGCCAGCGCCGGCCCTAGCGGGGAGTCCTACAATGAGCAGTTCTTC. The encoded protein is CASAGPSGESYNEQFF.

This clonotype was recorded a few times. The chain combines TRBV19 with TRBJ1-6, with 9 bases that match TRBD1. The CDR3 contains 14 residues. V shed 7 bases, J shed 9 bases, and the junction held 7 bases outside the gene matches. Germline V CDR1 and CDR2: LNHDA, SQIVND (reference sequence). CDR3 protein: CASTLTGGASPLHF. As DNA, the CDR3 is TGTGCCAGTACCTTGACAGGGGGGGCTTCACCCCTCCACTTT.

The chain is built from TRBV6-5 and TRBJ2-3, with a weak D call TRBD1 (5 bases). The CDR3 runs 15 residues. Germline CDR1 reads MNHEY; CDR2 reads SVGAGI. The V end was cut by 4 bases, the J end by 1 base, with 12 bases between. CDR3 bases: TGTGCCAGCAGTTCGTGGGGCGCACGCACAGATACGCAGTATTTT. Translating it yields CASSSWGARTDTQYF.

This clonotype was observed many times. The V and J genes are TRBV7-6 and TRBJ2-2; D call uncertain. Trimming left V 0 bases short and J 5 bases short, with 7 bases between. Germline CDR1 is SGHVS and CDR2 is FNYEAQ. The CDR3 extends over 14 amino acids. The CDR3 DNA follows: TGTGCCAGCAGCTTAGCTTGGGCAACCGGGGAGCTGTTTTTT. It codes for CASSLAWATGELFF.

The chain's CDR3 is CASSLAAHTEQFF. CDR3 coding DNA: TGTGCCAGCAGCTTAGCGGCACACACTGAGCAGTTCTTC. The J gene is TRBJ2-1, the V gene TRBV7-6; D unclear. Germline assignment: CDR1 SGHVS and CDR2 FNYEAQ. Trimming took off 0 bases at V and 9 bases at J, with 9 bases between the two ends. The CDR3 runs 13 residues.

The table lists this clonotype with a count of one. The chain joins TRBV24-1 to TRBJ2-5, with D unresolved. Trimming removed 2 bases at V and 2 bases at J, with 11 bases between. The germline V gene encodes CDR1 KGHDR and CDR2 SFDVKD. The CDR3 runs 15 residues. The CDR3 DNA is TGTGCCACCAGTGATTCACCCAGACTTCAAGAGACCCAGTACTTC. It yields the protein CATSDSPRLQETQYF.

The chain uses TRBV6-1 and TRBJ2-7, with D uncertain. The CDR3 extends over 14 amino acids. Looked up from germline, CDR1 is MNHNS and CDR2 is SASEGT. V dropped 5 bases and J dropped 2 bases, with 13 bases sitting between them. CDR3 residues: CASSPGPRPYEQYV. CDR3 DNA sequence: TGTGCCAGCAGTCCGGGCCCTAGGCCCTACGAGCAGTACGTC.

In this sample, this clonotype turned up many times. The chain combines TRBV6-5 with TRBJ1-4; 7 nucleotides match TRBD1. Trimming removed 0 bases from V and 8 bases from J; junction bases left unmatched: 6. Germline loops: CDR1 MNHEY, CDR2 SVGAGI. This CDR3 has 15 residues. For the CDR3, the DNA is TGTGCCAGCAGTTACTCCGACAGGGAGAGGGAAAAACTGTTTTTT. Translation: CASSYSDREREKLFF.

This clonotype was recorded many times. The chain carries TRBV7-9 and TRBJ2-4; weak D call: TRBD1 (5 bases). The V and J ends lost 1 base and 0 bases respectively, with 7 bases between them. This CDR3 comprises 15 residues. CDR1 is SEHNR and CDR2 is FQNEAQ in the germline V gene (reference sequence). In DNA form, the CDR3 reads TGTGCCAGCAGCTTAGAACAGGAAGCCAAAAACATTCAGTACTTC. It is translated as CASSLEQEAKNIQYF.

This clonotype was detected a few times. The chain joins TRBV7-9 to TRBJ2-1; 7 bases fit TRBD1. Germline CDR1 and CDR2: SEHNR and FQNEAQ (reference sequence). The CDR3 has 15 amino acids. J was trimmed by 3 bases and V by 7 bases; bases with no gene match: 9. The CDR3: CASMPLQGSYNEQFF. In DNA, the CDR3 is TGTGCCAGCATGCCTCTACAGGGGAGCTACAATGAGCAGTTCTTC.

This chain uses TRBV5-6 with TRBJ1-1; TRBD1 might be the D (6 bases). The V gene lost 7 bases and the J gene lost 4 bases, with 17 bases spanning the gap. Germline V gene lookup returns CDR1 SGHDT and CDR2 YYEEEE. The CDR3 has 14 residues. Here the CDR3 reads CASRGGGSVTEAFF. In DNA, the CDR3 is TGTGCCAGCCGGGGGGGCGGATCGGTCACTGAAGCTTTCTTT.

This clonotype was detected only a few times. This chain uses TRBV27 with TRBJ2-3, with D uncertain. The CDR3 is 15 amino acids. CDR1 MNHEY and CDR2 SMNVEV come from the germline V gene (reference sequence). The V end was cut by 2 bases, the J end by 6 bases, with 15 bases between. In nucleotides, the CDR3 is TGTGCCAGCAGTTTACGAGACCTCACCGAGGATACGCAGTATTTT. Translated: CASSLRDLTEDTQYF.

The chain uses TRBV9 and TRBJ2-7; D tentatively reads TRBD1 or TRBD2 (5 bases each). V lost 3 bases to trimming and J lost 5 bases, with 12 bases between them. The CDR3 loop spans 13 amino acids. Germline assignment: CDR1 SGDLS and CDR2 YYNGEE. CDR3 region: CASSAIMGDEQYF. The CDR3 DNA reads as TGTGCCAGCAGCGCGATCATGGGGGACGAGCAGTACTTC. The full variable domain, its missing parts supplied by reference TRBV9 and TRBJ2-7, is DSGVTQTPKHLITATGQRVTLRCSPRSGDLSVYWYQQSLDQGLQFLIQYYNGEERAKGNILERFSAQQFPDLHSELNLSSLELGDSALYFCASSAIMGDEQYFGPGTRLTVT.

This chain connects TRBV19 to TRBJ1-1, with TRBD1 identical over 7 bases. Germline values: CDR1 LNHDA, CDR2 SQIVND (reference sequence). V was pared by 6 bases and J by 5 bases, with 18 bases of the junction left unmatched. This CDR3 has 17 residues. CDR3: CASRLREPDRVGTEAFF. In DNA, the CDR3 is TGTGCCAGTAGACTGAGAGAACCCGACAGGGTCGGGACTGAAGCTTTCTTT.

The rearrangement joins TRBV3-1 to TRBJ2-1; D is possibly TRBD2 (5 bases). This CDR3 spans 13 amino acids. V shed 7 bases and J shed 8 bases, with 15 bases lying between them. Germline V gene sequence: CDR1 LGHDT, CDR2 YNNKEL (reference sequence). DNA of the CDR3: TGTGCCAGCACCCTCCTAGGGAGCTATGAGCAGTTCTTC. It codes for CASTLLGSYEQFF.

The rearrangement links TRBV27 to TRBJ2-5; D uncertain. The CDR3 runs 14 residues. Germline V gives CDR1 MNHEY, CDR2 SMNVEV (reference sequence). The V and J ends lost 2 bases and 4 bases respectively, with 11 bases between them. CDR3 DNA: TGTGCCAGCAGTTTAAGACTCCTGGGAGAGACCCAGTACTTC. Translating it yields CASSLRLLGETQYF.

The chain employs TRBV28 and TRBJ1-5; D gene ambiguous. Trimming pared 3 bases from V and 4 bases from J, leaving 10 bases between. Germline V CDR1 and CDR2: MDHEN, SYDVKM. The CDR3 length is 14 residues. The CDR3 bases are TGTGCCAGCAGTTTTTGGTCCTTTAATCAGCCCCAGCATTTT. Residues: CASSFWSFNQPQHF.

In this sample, this clonotype turned up many times. V is TRBV6-5 and J is TRBJ1-2, with TRBD1 as a possible D gene (5 bases). The V gene's germline CDR1 is MNHEY and CDR2 SVGAGI. CDR3 length: 13 residues. V lost 2 bases and J lost 3, with 7 bases in between. CDR3 nucleotides: TGTGCCAGCAGTTACGGGGGGTACTATGGCTACACCTTC. It encodes CASSYGGYYGYTF.

This clonotype turned up a few times. The rearrangement links TRBV6-5 to TRBJ1-3, with D perhaps matching TRBD1 (6 bases). The germline V and J ends were trimmed by 1 base and 0 bases, with 19 bases remaining between them. This CDR3 is built from 19 residues. Germline V gene lookup returns CDR1 MNHEY and CDR2 SVGAGI. The CDR3 bases are TGTGCCAGCAGTTACTTCTCTCCGGACAGCAAGGTCTCTGGAAACACCATATATTTT. Protein sequence: CASSYFSPDSKVSGNTIYF.